This TCR beta chain comes out of a study of cytomegalovirus exposure and HLA in healthy donors. The CDR3 extends over 14 amino acids. Per the germline V gene, CDR1 is LGHNA and CDR2 is YNFKEQ. The PCR employed 60 Vbeta primers together with 13 Jbeta primers. Generated by immunoSEQ multiplex PCR, the TCRdb table keeps only in-frame clones and is missing some. This table holds about 91,000 clones, approximately 89% found once. Healthy bone marrow donors formed the donor group. Whole-study findings and limits: A later analysis associated 16,951 TCR beta sequences with HLA alleles at a 0.05 false discovery rate.

Concerning this clone: The antigen is unknown. One end of the junction varies from germline; a read error may be responsible.

V is TRBV4-2 and J is TRBJ2-5; maybe TRBD2 (5 bases). This TCR derives from a man under 40 in good health and CMV-seropositive. Sequencing input: PBMCs. The CDR3 DNA reads as TGTGCCAGCAGCCAAGAAGAAGGGAGAGAGGCCCAGTACTTC. Protein product: CASSQEEGREAQYF.